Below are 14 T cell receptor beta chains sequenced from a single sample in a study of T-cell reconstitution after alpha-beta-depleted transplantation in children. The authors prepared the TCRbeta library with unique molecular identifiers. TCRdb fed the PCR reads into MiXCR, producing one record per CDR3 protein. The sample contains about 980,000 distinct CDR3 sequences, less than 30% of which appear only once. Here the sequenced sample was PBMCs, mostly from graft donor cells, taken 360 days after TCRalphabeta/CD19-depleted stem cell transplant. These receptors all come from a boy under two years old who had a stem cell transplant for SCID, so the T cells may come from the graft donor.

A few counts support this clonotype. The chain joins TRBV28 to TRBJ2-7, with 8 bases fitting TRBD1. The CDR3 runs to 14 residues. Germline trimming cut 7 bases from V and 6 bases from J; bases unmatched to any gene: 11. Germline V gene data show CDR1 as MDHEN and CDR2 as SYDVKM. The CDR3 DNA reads TGTGCCAGCACTTCACCGGGACAGGTCGGCGAGCAGTACTTC. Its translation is CASTSPGQVGEQYF.

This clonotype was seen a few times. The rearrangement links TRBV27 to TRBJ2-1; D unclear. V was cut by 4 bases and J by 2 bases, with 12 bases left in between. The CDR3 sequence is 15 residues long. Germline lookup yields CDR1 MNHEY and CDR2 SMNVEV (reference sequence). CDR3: CASSYRDGAYNEQFF. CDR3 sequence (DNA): TGTGCCAGCAGTTACCGCGACGGCGCCTACAATGAGCAGTTCTTC.

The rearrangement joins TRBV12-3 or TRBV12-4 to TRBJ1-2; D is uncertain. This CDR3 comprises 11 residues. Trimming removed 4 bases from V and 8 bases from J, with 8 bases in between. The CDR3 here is CASSSSGGYTF. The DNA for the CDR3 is TGTGCCAGCAGTTCGAGCGGGGGCTACACCTTC.

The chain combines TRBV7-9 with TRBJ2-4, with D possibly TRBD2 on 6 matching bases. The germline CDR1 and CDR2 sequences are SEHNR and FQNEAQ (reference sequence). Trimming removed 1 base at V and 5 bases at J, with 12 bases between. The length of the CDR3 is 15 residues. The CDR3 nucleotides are TGTGCCAGCAGCTTAGTAACGCGGGGTCAAAACATTCAGTACTTC. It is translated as CASSLVTRGQNIQYF.

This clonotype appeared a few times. The CDR3 DNA is TGCGCCAGCAGCCAAGATCTACTAGCGGGGAAAGGTGACGAGCAGTACTTC. Amino acid sequence: CASSQDLLAGKGDEQYF. The chain is built from TRBV4-3 and TRBJ2-7; 10 bases agree with TRBD2. The CDR3 is 17 amino acids. Germline lookup yields CDR1 LGHNA and CDR2 YSLEER. Trimming removed 0 bases from V and 5 bases from J; junction bases left unmatched: 10.

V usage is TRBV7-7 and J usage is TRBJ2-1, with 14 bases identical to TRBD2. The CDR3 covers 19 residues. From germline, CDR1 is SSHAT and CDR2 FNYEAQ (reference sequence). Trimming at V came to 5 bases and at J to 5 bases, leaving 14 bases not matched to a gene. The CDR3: CASSPRGTSGSLRHNEQFF. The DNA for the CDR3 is TGTGCCAGCAGCCCAAGGGGGACTAGCGGGAGTCTACGGCACAATGAGCAGTTCTTC. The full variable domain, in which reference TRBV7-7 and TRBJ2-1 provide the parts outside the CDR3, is GAGVSQSPRYKVTKRGQDVTLRCDPISSHATLYWYQQALGQGPEFLTYFNYEAQPDKSGLPSDRFSAERPEGSISTLTIQRTEQRDSAMYRCASSPRGTSGSLRHNEQFFGPGTRLTVL.

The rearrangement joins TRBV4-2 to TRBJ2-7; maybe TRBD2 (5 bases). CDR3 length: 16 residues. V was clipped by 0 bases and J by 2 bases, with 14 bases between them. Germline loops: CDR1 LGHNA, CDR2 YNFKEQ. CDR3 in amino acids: CASSQDIGLAAYEQYF. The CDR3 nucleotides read TGTGCCAGCAGCCAAGATATAGGGCTAGCTGCCTACGAGCAGTACTTC.

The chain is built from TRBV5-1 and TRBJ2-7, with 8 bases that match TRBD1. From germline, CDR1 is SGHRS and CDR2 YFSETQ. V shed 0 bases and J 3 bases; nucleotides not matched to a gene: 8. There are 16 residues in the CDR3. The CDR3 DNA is TGCGCCAGCAGCTTGGCAGGCTGGACAGGGAACTACGAGCAGTACTTC. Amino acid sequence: CASSLAGWTGNYEQYF.

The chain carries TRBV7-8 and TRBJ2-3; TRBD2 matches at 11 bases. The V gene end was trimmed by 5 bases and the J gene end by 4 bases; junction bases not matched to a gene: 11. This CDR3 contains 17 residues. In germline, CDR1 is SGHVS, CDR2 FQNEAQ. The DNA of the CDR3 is TGTGCCAGCAGCGCCCTCTTTAGCGGGGGGGCATCAGATACGCAGTATTTT. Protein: CASSALFSGGASDTQYF.

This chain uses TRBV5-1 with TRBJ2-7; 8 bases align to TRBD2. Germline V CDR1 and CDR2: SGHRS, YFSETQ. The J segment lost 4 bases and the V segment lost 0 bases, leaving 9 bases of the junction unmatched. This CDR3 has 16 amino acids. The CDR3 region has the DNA TGCGCCAGCAGCTTGGCTGCGGGGGGCGGTAGGTACGAGCAGTACTTC. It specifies CASSLAAGGGRYEQYF.

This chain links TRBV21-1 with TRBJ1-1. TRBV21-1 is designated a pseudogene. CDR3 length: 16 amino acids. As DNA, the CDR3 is TGTGCCAGCAGCAAAGTCTGGCAAGTCTCCGGCACTGAAGCTTTCTTT. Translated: CASSKVWQVSGTEAFF.

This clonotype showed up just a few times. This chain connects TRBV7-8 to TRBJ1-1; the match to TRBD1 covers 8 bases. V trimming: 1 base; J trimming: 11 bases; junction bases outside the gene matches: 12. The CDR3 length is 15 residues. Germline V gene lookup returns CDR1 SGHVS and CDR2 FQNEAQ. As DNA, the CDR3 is TGTGCCAGCAGCTTAGGGGAGGCCGGACAGGGCGTTGCTTTCTTT. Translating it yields CASSLGEAGQGVAFF.

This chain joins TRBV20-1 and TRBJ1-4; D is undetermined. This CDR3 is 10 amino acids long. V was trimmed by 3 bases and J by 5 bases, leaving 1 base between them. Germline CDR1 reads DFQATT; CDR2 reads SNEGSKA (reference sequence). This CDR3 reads CSASNEKLFF. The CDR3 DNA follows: TGCAGTGCTAGCAATGAAAAACTGTTTTTT.

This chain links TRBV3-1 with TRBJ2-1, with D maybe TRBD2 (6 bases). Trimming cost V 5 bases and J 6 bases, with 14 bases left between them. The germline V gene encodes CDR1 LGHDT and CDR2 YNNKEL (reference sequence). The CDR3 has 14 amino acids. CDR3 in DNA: TGTGCCAGCAGCACTCGTCGGCGGGGCAATGAGCAGTTCTTC. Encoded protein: CASSTRRRGNEQFF.